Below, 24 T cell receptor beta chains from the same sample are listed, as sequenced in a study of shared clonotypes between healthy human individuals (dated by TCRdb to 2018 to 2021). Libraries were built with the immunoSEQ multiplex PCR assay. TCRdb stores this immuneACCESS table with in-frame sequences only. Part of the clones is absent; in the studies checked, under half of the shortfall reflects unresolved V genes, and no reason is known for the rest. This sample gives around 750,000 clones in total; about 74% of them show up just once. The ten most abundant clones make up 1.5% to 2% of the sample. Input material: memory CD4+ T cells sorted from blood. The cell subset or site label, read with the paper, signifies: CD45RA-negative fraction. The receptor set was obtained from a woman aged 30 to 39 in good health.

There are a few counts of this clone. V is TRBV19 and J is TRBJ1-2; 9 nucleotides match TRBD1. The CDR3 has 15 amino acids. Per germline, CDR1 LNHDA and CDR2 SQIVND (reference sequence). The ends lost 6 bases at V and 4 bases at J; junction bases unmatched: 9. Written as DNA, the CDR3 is TGTGCCAGTAGCAGTCCCGGGACAGGGATCTATGGCTACACCTTC. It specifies CASSSPGTGIYGYTF.

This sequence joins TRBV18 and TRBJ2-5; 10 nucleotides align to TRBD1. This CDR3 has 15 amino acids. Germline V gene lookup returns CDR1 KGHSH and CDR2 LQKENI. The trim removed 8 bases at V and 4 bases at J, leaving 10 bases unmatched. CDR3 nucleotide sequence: TGTGCCAGCACCCCGACGACAGGGGGCCTAGAGACCCAGTACTTC. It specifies CASTPTTGGLETQYF.

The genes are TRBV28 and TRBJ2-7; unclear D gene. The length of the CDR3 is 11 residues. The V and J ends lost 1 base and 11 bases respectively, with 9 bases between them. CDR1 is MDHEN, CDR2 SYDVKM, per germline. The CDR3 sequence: CASSLLRAKYF. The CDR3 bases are TGTGCCAGCAGTTTATTAAGGGCCAAGTACTTC.

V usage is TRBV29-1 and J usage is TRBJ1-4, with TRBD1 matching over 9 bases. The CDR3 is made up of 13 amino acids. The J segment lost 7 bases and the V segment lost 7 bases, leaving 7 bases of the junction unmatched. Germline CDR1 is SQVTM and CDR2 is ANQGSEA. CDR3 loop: CSARDRAFEKLFF. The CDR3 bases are TGCAGCGCTCGGGACAGGGCTTTTGAAAAACTGTTTTTT.

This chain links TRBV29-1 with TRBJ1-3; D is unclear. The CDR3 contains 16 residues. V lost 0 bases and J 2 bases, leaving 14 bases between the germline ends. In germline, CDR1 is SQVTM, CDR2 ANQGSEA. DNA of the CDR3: TGCAGCGTTGAAGATCCAGGCCCTGCGACTGGAAACACCATATATTTT. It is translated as CSVEDPGPATGNTIYF.

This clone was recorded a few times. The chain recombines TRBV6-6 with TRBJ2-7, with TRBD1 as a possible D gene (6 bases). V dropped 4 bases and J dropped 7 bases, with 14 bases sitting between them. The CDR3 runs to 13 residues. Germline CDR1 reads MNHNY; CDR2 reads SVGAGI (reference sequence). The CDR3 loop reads CASSSGHLREQYF. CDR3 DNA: TGTGCCAGCAGTTCGGGACACCTTCGAGAGCAGTACTTC.

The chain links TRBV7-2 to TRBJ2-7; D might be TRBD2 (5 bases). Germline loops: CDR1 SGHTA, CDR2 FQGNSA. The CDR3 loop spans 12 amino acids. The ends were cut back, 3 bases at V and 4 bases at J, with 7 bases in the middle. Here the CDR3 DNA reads TGTGCCAGCAGCTTCCCGGGGTACGAGCAGTACTTC. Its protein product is CASSFPGYEQYF.

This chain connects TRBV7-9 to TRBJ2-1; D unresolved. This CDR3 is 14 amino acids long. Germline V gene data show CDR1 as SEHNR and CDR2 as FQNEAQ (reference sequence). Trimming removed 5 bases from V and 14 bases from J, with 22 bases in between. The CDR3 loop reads CASSPGDVSPLKFF. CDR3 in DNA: TGTGCCAGCAGCCCAGGAGATGTCAGTCCCCTTAAGTTCTTC.

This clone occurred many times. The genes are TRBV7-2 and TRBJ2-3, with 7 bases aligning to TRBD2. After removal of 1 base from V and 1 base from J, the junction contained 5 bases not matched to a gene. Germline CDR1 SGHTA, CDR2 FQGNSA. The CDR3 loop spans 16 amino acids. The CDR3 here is CASSLGPLAGTDTQYF. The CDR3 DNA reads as TGTGCCAGCAGCTTAGGTCCGCTAGCGGGCACAGATACGCAGTATTTT.

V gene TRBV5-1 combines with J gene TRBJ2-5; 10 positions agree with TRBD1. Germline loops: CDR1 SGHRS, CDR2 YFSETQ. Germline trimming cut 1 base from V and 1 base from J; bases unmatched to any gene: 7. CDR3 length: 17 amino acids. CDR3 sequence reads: CASSLLPGQGVQETQYF. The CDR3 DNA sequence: TGCGCCAGCAGCTTGTTACCCGGACAGGGGGTCCAAGAGACCCAGTACTTC. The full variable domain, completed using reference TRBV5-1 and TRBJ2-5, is KAGVTQTPRYLIKTRGQQVTLSCSPISGHRSVSWYQQTPGQGLQFLFEYFSETQRNKGNFPGRFSGRQFSNSRSEMNVSTLELGDSALYLCASSLLPGQGVQETQYFGPGTRLLVL.

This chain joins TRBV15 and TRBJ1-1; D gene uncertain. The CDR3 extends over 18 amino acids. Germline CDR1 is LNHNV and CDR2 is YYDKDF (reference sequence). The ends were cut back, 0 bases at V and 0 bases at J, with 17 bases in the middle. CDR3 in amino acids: CATSRDLVRARMNTEAFF. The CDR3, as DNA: TGTGCCACCAGCAGAGATCTCGTCCGGGCCCGCATGAACACTGAAGCTTTCTTT.

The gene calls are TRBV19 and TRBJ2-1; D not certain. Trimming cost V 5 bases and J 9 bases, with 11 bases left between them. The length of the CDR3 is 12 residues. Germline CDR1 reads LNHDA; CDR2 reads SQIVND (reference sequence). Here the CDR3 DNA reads TGTGCCAGTAGTCCCCCGGGTCCTGAGCAGTTCTTC. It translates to CASSPPGPEQFF. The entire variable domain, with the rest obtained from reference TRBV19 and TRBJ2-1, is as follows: DGGITQSPKYLFRKEGQNVTLSCEQNLNHDAMYWYRQDPGQGLRLIYYSQIVNDFQKGDIAEGYSVSREKKESFPLTVTSAQKNPTAFYLCASSPPGPEQFFGPGTRLTVL.

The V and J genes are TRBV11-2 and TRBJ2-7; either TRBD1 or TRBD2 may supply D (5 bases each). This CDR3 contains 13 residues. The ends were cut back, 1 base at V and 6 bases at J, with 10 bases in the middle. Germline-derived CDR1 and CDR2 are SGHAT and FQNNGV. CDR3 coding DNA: TGTGCCAGCAGCTTAGCTCGAGGGGTCGAGCAGTACTTC. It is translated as CASSLARGVEQYF.

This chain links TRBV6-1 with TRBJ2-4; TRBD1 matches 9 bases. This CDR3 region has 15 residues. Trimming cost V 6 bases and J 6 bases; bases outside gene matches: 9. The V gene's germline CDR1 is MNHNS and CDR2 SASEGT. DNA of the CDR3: TGTGCCAGCAGCACCGGGACAGGGCTATCAAACATTCAGTACTTC. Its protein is CASSTGTGLSNIQYF.

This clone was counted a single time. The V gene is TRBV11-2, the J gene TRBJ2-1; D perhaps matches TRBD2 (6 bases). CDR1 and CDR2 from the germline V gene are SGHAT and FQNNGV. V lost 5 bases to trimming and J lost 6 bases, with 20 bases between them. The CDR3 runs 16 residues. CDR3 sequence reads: CASSLYTGTSTNEQFF. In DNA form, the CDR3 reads TGTGCCAGCAGCCTCTACACCGGGACTTCAACCAATGAGCAGTTCTTC. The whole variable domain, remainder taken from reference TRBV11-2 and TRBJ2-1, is EAGVAQSPRYKIIEKRQSVAFWCNPISGHATLYWYQQILGQGPKLLIQFQNNGVVDDSQLPKDRFSAERLKGVDSTLKIQPAKLEDSAVYLCASSLYTGTSTNEQFFGPGTRLTVL.

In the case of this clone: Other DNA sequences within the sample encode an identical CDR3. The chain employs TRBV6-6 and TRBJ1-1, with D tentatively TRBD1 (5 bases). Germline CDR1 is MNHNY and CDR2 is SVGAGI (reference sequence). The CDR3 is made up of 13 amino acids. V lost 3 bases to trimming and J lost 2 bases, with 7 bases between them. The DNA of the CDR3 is TGTGCCAGCAGTTATAGGGGAAACACTGAAGCTTTCTTT. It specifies CASSYRGNTEAFF.

DNA for the CDR3: TGTGCCAGCAGCCATCGGGAGGGCTACGAGCAGTACTTC. Translated, it gives CASSHREGYEQYF. The chain has TRBV7-2 and TRBJ2-7; 8 bases fit TRBD2. The length of the CDR3 is 13 residues. With 5 bases clipped from V and 3 bases from J, the junction kept 3 bases outside the gene matches. Germline V gene sequence: CDR1 SGHTA, CDR2 FQGNSA.

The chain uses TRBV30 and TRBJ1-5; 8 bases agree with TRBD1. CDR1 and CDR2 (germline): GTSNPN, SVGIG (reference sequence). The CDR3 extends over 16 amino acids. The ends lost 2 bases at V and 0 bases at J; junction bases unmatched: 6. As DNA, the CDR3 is TGTGCCTGGAGTCCCCGACAGGGGATTAGCAATCAGCCCCAGCATTTT. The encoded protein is CAWSPRQGISNQPQHF.

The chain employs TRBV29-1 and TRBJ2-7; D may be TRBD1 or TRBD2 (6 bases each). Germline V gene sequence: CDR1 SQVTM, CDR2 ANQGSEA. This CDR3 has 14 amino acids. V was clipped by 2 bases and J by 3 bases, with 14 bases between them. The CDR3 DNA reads TGCAGCGTTGAAACGGGGGCAGGCAGCTACGAGCAGTACTTC. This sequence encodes CSVETGAGSYEQYF.

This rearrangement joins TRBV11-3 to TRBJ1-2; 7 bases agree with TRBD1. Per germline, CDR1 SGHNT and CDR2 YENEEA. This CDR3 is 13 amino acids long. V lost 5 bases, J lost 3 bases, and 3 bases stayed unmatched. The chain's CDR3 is CASSVQGDYGYTF. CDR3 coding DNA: TGTGCCAGCAGCGTCCAGGGGGACTATGGCTACACCTTC.

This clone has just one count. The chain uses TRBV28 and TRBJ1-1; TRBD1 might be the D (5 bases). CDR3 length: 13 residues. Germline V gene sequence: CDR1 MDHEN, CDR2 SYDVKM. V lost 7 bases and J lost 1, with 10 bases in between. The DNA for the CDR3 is TGTGCCAGCATCGGGGGAGCGAACACTGAAGCTTTCTTT. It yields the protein CASIGGANTEAFF.

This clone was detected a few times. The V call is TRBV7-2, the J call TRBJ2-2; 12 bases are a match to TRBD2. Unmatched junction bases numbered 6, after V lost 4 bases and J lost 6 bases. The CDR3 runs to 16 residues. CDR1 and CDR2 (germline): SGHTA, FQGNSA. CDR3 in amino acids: CASSSRLAGDAGELFF. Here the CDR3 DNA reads TGTGCCAGCAGCTCCCGACTAGCGGGAGATGCCGGGGAGCTGTTTTTT.

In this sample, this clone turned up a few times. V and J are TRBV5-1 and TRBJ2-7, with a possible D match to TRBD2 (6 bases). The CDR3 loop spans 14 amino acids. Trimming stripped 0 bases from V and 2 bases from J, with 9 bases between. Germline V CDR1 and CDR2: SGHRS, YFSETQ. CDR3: CASSLGGTTYEQYF. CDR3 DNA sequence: TGCGCCAGCAGCTTGGGCGGGACCACCTACGAGCAGTACTTC.

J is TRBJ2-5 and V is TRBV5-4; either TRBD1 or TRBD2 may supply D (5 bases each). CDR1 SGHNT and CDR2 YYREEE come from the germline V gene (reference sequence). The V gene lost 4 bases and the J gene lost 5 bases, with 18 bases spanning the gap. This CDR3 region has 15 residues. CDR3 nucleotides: TGTGCCAGCAGCAGGGGACCGCCCGCCCAGGAGACCCAGTACTTC. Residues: CASSRGPPAQETQYF. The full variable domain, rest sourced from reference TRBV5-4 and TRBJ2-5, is ETGVTQSPTHLIKTRGQQVTLRCSSQSGHNTVSWYQQALGQGPQFIFQYYREEENGRGNFPPRFSGLQFPNYSSELNVNALELDDSALYLCASSRGPPAQETQYFGPGTRLLVL.